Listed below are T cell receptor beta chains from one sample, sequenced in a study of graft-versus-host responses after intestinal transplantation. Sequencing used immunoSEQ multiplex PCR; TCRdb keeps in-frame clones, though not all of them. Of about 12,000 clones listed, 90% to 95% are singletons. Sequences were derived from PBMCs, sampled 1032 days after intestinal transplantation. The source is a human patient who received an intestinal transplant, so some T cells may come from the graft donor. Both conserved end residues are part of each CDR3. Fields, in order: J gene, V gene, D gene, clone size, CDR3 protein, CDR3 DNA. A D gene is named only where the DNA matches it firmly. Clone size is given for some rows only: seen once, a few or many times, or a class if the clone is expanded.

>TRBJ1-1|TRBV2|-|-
CASSESRTENTEAFF
TGTGCCAGCAGTGAATCTCGAACAGAGAACACTGAAGCTTTCTTT
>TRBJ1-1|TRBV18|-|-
CASSLRTRTDMNTEAFF
TGTGCCAGCTCTCTTAGAACAAGGACGGACATGAACACTGAAGCTTTTTTT
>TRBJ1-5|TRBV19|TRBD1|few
CASSATDRVRQPQHF
TGTGCCAGTAGCGCGACGGACAGGGTAAGACAGCCCCAGCATTTT
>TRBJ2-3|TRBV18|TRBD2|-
CASSHSGPRDTQYF
TGTGCCAGCTCACATAGCGGGCCCAGGGATACGCAGTATTTT
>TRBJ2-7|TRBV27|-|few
CASSLLLGYEQYF
TGTGCCAGCAGTTTATTACTCGGGTACGAGCAGTACTTC
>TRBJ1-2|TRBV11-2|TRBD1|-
CASSLVPGQGGIEDYGYTF
TGTGCCAGCAGCTTAGTACCGGGACAGGGGGGCATCGAAGACTATGGCTACACCTTC
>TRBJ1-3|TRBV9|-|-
CASSVDGTGRGNTIYF
TGTGCCAGCAGCGTTGACGGGACGGGGAGGGGAAACACCATATATTTT
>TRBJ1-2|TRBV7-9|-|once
CASSSTGGYGYTF
TGTGCCAGCAGCTCGACAGGCGGCTATGGCTACACCTTC
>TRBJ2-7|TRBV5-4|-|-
CASSFWSSYEQYF
TGTGCCAGCAGCTTTTGGTCATCCTACGAGCAGTACTTC
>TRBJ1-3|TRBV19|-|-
CASSIESGISGNTIYF
TGTGCCAGTAGTATTGAATCCGGGATCTCTGGAAACACCATATATTTT
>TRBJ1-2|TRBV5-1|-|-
CASRPVGPNNYGYTF
TGCGCCAGCCGCCCCGTGGGGCCTAACAACTATGGCTACACCTTC
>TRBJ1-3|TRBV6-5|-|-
CASLEGSGNTIYF
TGTGCCAGCCTCGAGGGTTCCGGAAACACCATATATTTT
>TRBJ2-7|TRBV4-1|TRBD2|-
CASSQGSQRGYEQYF
TGCGCCAGCAGCCAAGGGTCCCAGCGGGGATACGAGCAGTACTTC
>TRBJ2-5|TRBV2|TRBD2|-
CASGGSGAPGETQYF
TGTGCCAGCGGAGGAAGCGGGGCACCAGGAGAGACCCAGTACTTC
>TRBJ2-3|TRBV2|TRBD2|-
CASSLAGETDTQYF
TGTGCCAGCAGCCTAGCGGGGGAGACAGATACGCAGTATTTT
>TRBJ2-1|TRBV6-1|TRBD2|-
CASSEGRGGLEQFF
TGTGCCAGCAGTGAAGGGCGGGGGGGCCTTGAGCAGTTCTTC
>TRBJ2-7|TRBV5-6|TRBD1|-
CASSPSRDRAVYEQYF
TGTGCCAGCAGCCCGAGCCGAGACAGGGCAGTCTACGAGCAGTACTTC
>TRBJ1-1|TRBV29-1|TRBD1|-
CSVPWTGANTEAFF
TGCAGCGTCCCCTGGACAGGGGCGAACACTGAAGCTTTCTTT
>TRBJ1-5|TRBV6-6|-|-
CASSSRGGSNQPQHF
TGTGCCAGCAGCTCGAGGGGGGGGAGCAATCAGCCCCAGCATTTT
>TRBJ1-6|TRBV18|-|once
CASSPPRLDNSPLHF
TGTGCCAGCTCACCACCGAGGCTGGATAATTCACCCCTCCACTTT
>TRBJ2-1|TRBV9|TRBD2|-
CASSPGTSGNEQFF
TGTGCCAGCAGCCCAGGGACTAGCGGGAATGAGCAGTTCTTC
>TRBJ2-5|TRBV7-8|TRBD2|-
CASSTTGLAGRETQYF
TGTGCCAGCAGCACGACCGGACTAGCGGGGCGGGAGACCCAGTACTTC
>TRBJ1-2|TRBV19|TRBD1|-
CATGTGDYFGYGYTF
TGTGCCACCGGGACAGGTGACTACTTCGGCTATGGCTACACCTTC
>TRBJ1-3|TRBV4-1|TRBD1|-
CASSQPQGGSGNTIYF
TGCGCCAGCAGCCAACCTCAGGGGGGCTCTGGAAACACCATATATTTT
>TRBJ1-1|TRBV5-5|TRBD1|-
CASSLGGTGQNTEAFF
TGTGCCAGCAGCTTGGGGGGGACAGGGCAGAACACTGAAGCTTTCTTT
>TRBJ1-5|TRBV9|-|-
CASSTHNQPQHF
TGTGCCAGCAGCACACACAATCAGCCCCAGCATTTT
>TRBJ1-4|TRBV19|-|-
CASNDSPTNEKLFF
TGTGCCAGTAACGACAGCCCAACTAATGAAAAACTGTTTTTT
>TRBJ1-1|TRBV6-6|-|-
CASTPDLNTEAFF
TGTGCCAGCACTCCCGACCTGAACACTGAAGCTTTCTTT
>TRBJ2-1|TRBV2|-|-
CASSGSRGAGNNEQFF
TGTGCCAGCAGTGGAAGTCGGGGGGCCGGGAACAATGAGCAGTTCTTC
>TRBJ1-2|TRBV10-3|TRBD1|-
CAISDRGQGWDGYTF
TGTGCCATCAGTGACCGAGGACAGGGCTGGGATGGCTACACCTTC
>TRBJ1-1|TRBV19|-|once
CASSIGAGVTNTEAFF
TGTGCCAGTAGTATAGGGGCCGGGGTCACGAACACTGAAGCTTTCTTT
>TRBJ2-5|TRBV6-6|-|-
CASGDSGETQYF
TGTGCCAGCGGGGACTCAGGAGAGACCCAGTACTTC
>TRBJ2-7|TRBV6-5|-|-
CASSYQTGPYEQYF
TGTGCCAGCAGTTACCAGACAGGTCCCTACGAGCAGTACTTC